This T cell receptor (beta chain) was found in a study of regulatory T cells in long-lasting Graves disease. Time point reported: newly diagnosed GD, antithyroid drugs for less than 3 months. The TCR library was prepared using RNA isolated from PBMCs. In building TCR beta libraries, iRepertoire HTBI primers were used together with Arm-PCR of CDR3 regions. TCRdb analysed the multiplex PCR reads with MiXCR anew, one entry per CDR3 protein. The sample contains 450,000 to 700,000 distinct CDR3 sequences, 13% of which appear only once. This clonotype was recorded many times. Its antigen is undetermined. General study results and limits: Comparison showed that persistent patients shared more public clonotypes (2,741) than new patients (966).

These same data were also listed under a study on T cells in Graves' hyperthyroidism and ophthalmopathy. That paper notes: Patients were excluded because of uncontrolled infection, other autoimmune disease, pregnancy or lactation.

This sample comprised peripheral blood mononuclear cells (PBMCs), obtained at new diagnosis, from a patient treated with antithyroid drugs. This clonotype originated in a man aged 30 to 39 with Graves disease.

CDR3 protein: CASSLWVLADANTGELFF. CDR3 nucleotides: TGTGCCAGCAGTTTATGGGTTCTAGCGGACGCGAACACCGGGGAGCTGTTTTTT. The chain has TRBV27 and TRBJ2-2; 7 bases fit TRBD2. With V trimmed by 1 base and J by 0 bases, 8 bases remained unmatched. Germline V gene data show CDR1 as MNHEY and CDR2 as SMNVEV (reference sequence). This CDR3 region has 18 residues.